One sample yielded the 12 T cell receptor beta chains listed below, sequenced in a study of blood T cells in healthy people across ages. Sample-barcoded 5' priming and a J-beta primer mix drove a second PCR of about 6 to 12 cycles. TCRdb passed the 5' RACE reads through MiXCR, listing each CDR3 protein once. The repertoire holds over a million distinct CDR3 sequences, 42% seen once, with around 8% in the top ten. The sample comprised blood. The receptor set was obtained from a young woman in good health.

The CDR3 DNA is TGCGCCAGCAGCACCGGACTAGCGGGAGGGGTGAATGAGCAGTACTTC. It translates to CASSTGLAGGVNEQYF. The genes are TRBV5-1 and TRBJ2-7; TRBD2 agrees at 15 bases. The CDR3 consists of 16 residues. J gave up 7 bases and V 4 bases, and 9 bases lay outside the gene matches. CDR1 is SGHRS and CDR2 is YFSETQ in the germline V gene.

This clonotype occurred a few times. The V and J genes are TRBV6-1 and TRBJ1-2; D uncertain. The germline CDR1 and CDR2 sequences are MNHNS and SASEGT. Trimming cost V 8 bases and J 7 bases, with 17 bases left between them. This CDR3 has 13 residues. CDR3 in DNA: TGTGCCAGCGGACCTAGTACGGCTGCTGGCTACACCTTC. This gives the protein CASGPSTAAGYTF.

This clonotype has a handful of counts. The chain couples TRBV11-2 to TRBJ2-1; D remains unclear. Germline CDR1 SGHAT, CDR2 FQNNGV. The CDR3 has 12 residues. V was pared by 5 bases and J by 12 bases, with 14 bases between. The CDR3 coding sequence is TGTGCCAGCAGCGAACTTGGTCCGGGGCAGTTCTTC. It codes for CASSELGPGQFF. The full variable domain, with the rest looked up from reference TRBV11-2 and TRBJ2-1, is EAGVAQSPRYKIIEKRQSVAFWCNPISGHATLYWYQQILGQGPKLLIQFQNNGVVDDSQLPKDRFSAERLKGVDSTLKIQPAKLEDSAVYLCASSELGPGQFFGPGTRLTVL.

The chain recombines TRBV20-1 with TRBJ2-3; D remains ambiguous. Germline CDR1 and CDR2: DFQATT and SNEGSKA (reference sequence). The CDR3 has 15 residues. V gave up 7 bases and J gave up 1 base, with 18 bases separating them. CDR3 sequence (DNA): TGCAGTGTCTCCTCGGCGGCCGCTCGCACAGATACGCAGTATTTT. Residues: CSVSSAAARTDTQYF.

The DNA of the CDR3 is TGTGCCAGTAGTATCGGGCCGGGTAATTCACCCCTCCACTTT. This translates into CASSIGPGNSPLHF. The chain carries TRBV19 and TRBJ1-6; D is undetermined. CDR1 is LNHDA and CDR2 is SQIVND in the germline V gene (reference sequence). The CDR3 extends over 14 amino acids. V was cut by 3 bases and J by 6 bases, with 9 bases left in between.

The V and J genes are TRBV6-1 and TRBJ1-1; 9 bases align to TRBD1. This CDR3 is 16 amino acids long. Germline V lookup: CDR1 MNHNS, CDR2 SASEGT. Trimming cost V 7 bases and J 5 bases; bases outside gene matches: 14. As DNA, the CDR3 is TGTGCCAGCACCTGGACAGGGGCCCAGGGAGGGACTGAAGCTTTCTTT. As protein: CASTWTGAQGGTEAFF.

The gene calls are TRBV10-3 and TRBJ2-1; possibly TRBD1 or TRBD2 for D (6 bases each). The CDR3 is 13 residues long. Germline assignment: CDR1 ENHRY and CDR2 SYGVKD. Trimming stripped 6 bases from V and 7 bases from J, with 13 bases between. Here the CDR3 reads CAIRAEGGNEQFF. CDR3 nucleotides: TGTGCCATCAGAGCCGAAGGGGGGAATGAGCAGTTCTTC.

The J gene is TRBJ2-1, the V gene TRBV12-5; unclear D gene. Germline V gene data show CDR1 as LGHNT and CDR2 as FRNRAP. The V and J ends lost 7 bases and 7 bases respectively, with 11 bases between them. The CDR3 loop spans 12 amino acids. The CDR3: CASAVIANEQFF. The CDR3 DNA reads TGTGCTAGTGCCGTGATAGCAAATGAGCAGTTCTTC.

The chain joins TRBV12-3 or TRBV12-4 to TRBJ1-6, with 10 bases that match TRBD1. This CDR3 spans 17 amino acids. V was clipped by 5 bases and J by 5 bases; unmatched bases: 9. Here the CDR3 DNA reads TGTGCCAGCAGTCCGCATCCCGGGACAGGGGATAATTCACCCCTCCACTTT. Translation gives CASSPHPGTGDNSPLHF.

A word on this clonotype: This could be a read error, since a much larger clone is one nucleotide away. This sequence joins TRBV7-2 and TRBJ2-1; D is unresolved. The V gene's germline CDR1 is SGHTA and CDR2 FQGNSA. The CDR3 length is 13 residues. The CDR3 bases are TGTGCCAGCAGCTTACAGCCCGCGGTTGAGCGGTTCTTC. It encodes CASSLQPAVERFF.

The chain recombines TRBV6-1 with TRBJ2-3; D may match TRBD1 or TRBD2 (5 bases each). Germline lookup yields CDR1 MNHNS and CDR2 SASEGT. Trimming removed 3 bases at V and 2 bases at J, with 21 bases between. The CDR3 consists of 18 residues. CDR3 loop: CASSDTPRPSGPTDTQYF. For the CDR3, the DNA is TGTGCCAGCAGTGACACTCCACGTCCGTCGGGACCCACAGATACGCAGTATTTT.

This rearrangement joins TRBV7-9 to TRBJ2-5; 10 bases fit TRBD2. V lost 1 base to trimming and J lost 3 bases; unmatched junction nucleotides: 5. The CDR3 runs 16 residues. Per germline, CDR1 SEHNR and CDR2 FQNEAQ (reference sequence). Here the CDR3 DNA reads TGTGCCAGCAGCTTAGAAGCGGGAGGGGTAGAAGAGACCCAGTACTTC. It encodes CASSLEAGGVEETQYF.